Listed here is a single TCR beta chain. No antigen is known for it. This record belongs to a study of cytomegalovirus exposure and HLA in healthy donors. Study-wide findings and caveats: Later on, an analysis tied approximately 17,000 TCR beta sequences to HLA alleles at 0.05 false discovery rate. Differences between HLA loci emerged in a later analysis of TCR association rates, with DRB1 most and HLA-C fewest. Analysis was carried out at a later point, and it linked a missense DCLRE1C variant to TCR beta V- and J-gene trimming.

Trimming shortened V by 4 bases and J by 1 base, and 16 bases separated the two germline ends. This CDR3 has 17 residues. Germline V gene sequence: CDR1 SEHNR, CDR2 FQNEAQ (reference sequence). PCR used 60 Vbeta primers and 13 Jbeta primers. Clones were sequenced by immunoSEQ multiplex PCR, and TCRdb holds only the in-frame ones, with some missing. This table holds about 160,000 clones, over 65% found once. V and J are TRBV7-9 and TRBJ2-2; perhaps TRBD1 as D (6 bases). Sequenced sample: PBMCs. This TCR derives from a man younger than 30 in good health and CMV-seropositive. Here the CDR3 reads CASSSPMGAKNTGELFF. In nucleotides, the CDR3 is TGTGCCAGCAGCTCCCCCATGGGGGCGAAGAACACCGGGGAGCTGTTTTTT.